The clone carrying this T cell receptor (beta chain) was observed at least ten times. The assay was immunoSEQ multiplex PCR, and TCRdb's table has in-frame clones only and misses some. The data contain approximately 52,000 clones, around 94% of them singletons. This record belongs to a study of T cell changes during pregnancy in multiple sclerosis. The V gene lost 4 bases and the J gene lost 6 bases, with 16 bases spanning the gap. Germline V gene data show CDR1 as MNHNY and CDR2 as SVGAGI (reference sequence). The CDR3 is 15 residues long. Source: CD4+ T cells from peripheral blood mononuclear cells, taken in the second trimester of pregnancy. The clonotype comes from a female donor in good health, enrolled as a control in a pregnancy study. V and J are TRBV6-6 and TRBJ2-1; tentatively, D is TRBD2 (6 bases). In DNA, the CDR3 is TGTGCCAGCAGTTCGATCCTTCCCGGGGGCAATGAGCAGTTCTTC. Translation: CASSSILPGGNEQFF.